These T cell receptor beta chains were read from a single sample in a study of blood T cells in healthy people across ages. Each CDR3 protein gets one entry after TCRdb re-called the 5' RACE reads with MiXCR. The repertoire has 600,000 or so distinct CDR3 sequences, approximately 30% of them found once; the top ten carry around 14%. Input material: blood. These receptors all stem from an elderly woman in good health. The CDR3 runs from the conserved cysteine through the conserved F or W. D genes are given only for firm matches. The listing skips clone size in some rows; elsewhere it reads once, few, many or a size class.

size	V	D	length	J	CDR3	DNA
.	TRBV6-6	.	17	TRBJ2-1	CASSYKGGQDAYNEQFF	TGTGCCAGCAGTTACAAGGGAGGACAGGACGCCTACAATGAGCAGTTCTTC
many	TRBV7-6	.	15	TRBJ1-3	CATTSGAFSGNTIYF	TGTGCCACCACAAGCGGGGCATTCTCTGGAAACACCATATATTTT
many	TRBV6-6	.	13	TRBJ1-2	CASSYSTNYGYTF	TGTGCCAGCAGTTACTCGACGAACTATGGCTACACCTTC
.	TRBV3-1	.	15	TRBJ1-5	CASSQDASNHQPQHF	TGTGCCAGCAGCCAAGACGCCAGTAACCATCAGCCCCAGCATTTT
many	TRBV6-1	.	16	TRBJ2-7	CASSETVSRHSYEQYF	TGTGCCAGCAGTGAAACGGTTAGCAGGCACTCCTACGAGCAGTACTTC
.	TRBV7-2	TRBD1	14	TRBJ2-7	CASSSDRVSNEQYF	TGTGCCAGCAGCTCCGACAGGGTGTCCAACGAGCAGTACTTC
.	TRBV20-1	.	14	TRBJ2-7	CSARTVKSEYEQYF	TGCAGTGCTAGGACAGTGAAGTCGGAATACGAGCAGTACTTC
.	TRBV30	TRBD1	12	TRBJ2-5	CAGADRPKTQYF	TGTGCCGGGGCGGACAGGCCGAAGACCCAGTACTTC
few	TRBV20-1	TRBD1	17	TRBJ1-6	CSAFSSDRASYNSPLHF	TGCAGTGCTTTTTCTTCGGACAGGGCTTCCTATAATTCACCCCTCCACTTT
.	TRBV5-1	.	18	TRBJ1-5	CAGSLIRGPKVLNQPQHF	TGCGCCGGCAGCTTGATCAGGGGTCCTAAAGTTCTAAATCAGCCCCAGCATTTT
.	TRBV6-1	.	15	TRBJ1-4	CASSEDSATNEKLFF	TGTGCCAGCAGTGAGGACAGTGCAACTAATGAAAAACTGTTTTTT
few	TRBV13	TRBD2	18	TRBJ2-1	CASSFGALAGGPNNEQFF	TGTGCCAGCAGCTTTGGGGCGTTGGCGGGGGGGCCGAACAATGAGCAGTTCTTC
many	TRBV5-1	.	14	TRBJ2-1	CASSRTTSSGEQFF	TGCGCCAGCAGCCGCACTACATCTAGTGGTGAGCAGTTCTTC
many	TRBV6-6	TRBD2	14	TRBJ2-7	CASSPGTQRGEQYF	TGTGCCAGCAGTCCCGGGACCCAGCGGGGCGAGCAGTACTTC
.	TRBV29-1	.	17	TRBJ2-7	CSVENEGVSGLPYEQYF	TGCAGCGTTGAAAATGAGGGCGTTAGCGGACTTCCCTACGAGCAGTACTTC
.	TRBV5-1	.	12	TRBJ1-1	CASSPSGREAFF	TGCGCCAGCAGCCCCTCCGGGCGGGAAGCTTTCTTT
many	TRBV5-1	TRBD2	16	TRBJ2-5	CASSLATSGGTETQYF	TGCGCCAGCAGCTTGGCGACTAGCGGGGGGACAGAGACCCAGTACTTC
.	TRBV27	TRBD2	16	TRBJ2-2	CASSFASGVNTGELFF	TGTGCCAGCAGTTTTGCTAGCGGGGTTAACACCGGGGAGCTGTTTTTT
many	TRBV20-1	.	14	TRBJ1-2	CSAPDQTANYGYTF	TGCAGTGCACCTGACCAGACAGCCAACTATGGCTACACCTTC
many	TRBV12-3/TRBV12-4	.	13	TRBJ2-3	CASEGGGKDTQYF	TGTGCCAGCGAAGGGGGGGGGAAAGATACGCAGTATTTT
.	TRBV12-5	TRBD1	15	TRBJ2-1	CASGSTGDAQETQFF	TGTGCTAGTGGGTCAACAGGGGATGCCCAAGAGACCCAGTTCTTC
few	TRBV7-8	.	14	TRBJ2-1	CASSFGGHINEQFF	TGTGCCAGCAGCTTCGGGGGACATATCAATGAGCAGTTCTTC
many	TRBV28	TRBD1	20	TRBJ2-4	CASSSLRDRGTEPAKNIQYF	TGTGCCAGCAGTTCCCTCCGGGACAGGGGGACAGAGCCAGCCAAAAACATTCAGTACTTC
.	TRBV12-3/TRBV12-4	.	14	TRBJ1-1	CAGRKQIIFTEAFF	TGTGCCGGCAGGAAACAGATAATATTCACTGAAGCTTTCTTT
.	TRBV20-1	.	14	TRBJ2-5	CSAQRAGAQETQYF	TGCAGTGCTCAAAGGGCAGGGGCCCAAGAGACCCAGTACTTC
many	TRBV5-6	.	16	TRBJ1-2	CASSPRSPRYNYGYTF	TGTGCCAGCAGCCCTCGCTCGCCCCGATATAACTATGGCTACACCTTC
many	TRBV6-2/TRBV6-3	.	14	TRBJ1-2	CATKEGGDNYGYTF	TGTGCCACCAAAGAGGGAGGAGATAACTATGGCTACACCTTC
many	TRBV5-1	TRBD1	15	TRBJ2-5	CASSPDGLGGETQYF	TGCGCCAGCAGCCCGGACGGCCTAGGGGGCGAGACCCAGTACTTC
.	TRBV2	.	15	TRBJ1-4	CASSESHGKWEKLFF	TGTGCCAGCTCCGAATCTCACGGGAAGTGGGAAAAACTGTTTTTT
many	TRBV6-5	.	15	TRBJ2-7	CASSYPNRVGYEQYF	TGTGCCAGCAGTTACCCCAACAGGGTGGGCTACGAGCAGTACTTC
.	TRBV13	.	14	TRBJ1-1	CASSLGALGTEAFF	TGTGCCAGCAGCTTAGGGGCCTTGGGTACTGAAGCTTTCTTT
.	TRBV15	TRBD1	15	TRBJ2-7	CATSRARDRGEAQYF	TGTGCCACCAGCAGAGCACGGGACAGGGGAGAGGCCCAGTACTTC
many	TRBV7-2	TRBD1	16	TRBJ2-7	CASSPPVLDRVHEQYF	TGTGCCAGCAGCCCTCCCGTACTCGACAGGGTCCACGAGCAGTACTTC
.	TRBV27	.	14	TRBJ2-2	CASSFSGRTGELFF	TGTGCCAGCAGTTTCTCAGGGCGGACCGGGGAGCTGTTTTTT
many	TRBV7-2	.	14	TRBJ1-6	CASSAELYNSPLHF	TGTGCCAGCAGCGCGGAACTTTATAATTCACCCCTCCACTTT
few	TRBV7-9	TRBD1	13	TRBJ2-7	CASSWGTGGEQYF	TGTGCCAGCAGCTGGGGGACAGGGGGCGAGCAGTACTTC
.	TRBV2	TRBD2	17	TRBJ2-3	CASSEGRRAGGADTQYF	TGTGCCAGCAGTGAAGGGAGAAGAGCGGGGGGCGCAGATACGCAGTATTTT
.	TRBV5-1	TRBD2	16	TRBJ2-3	CASSPRWERGGDTQYF	TGCGCCAGCAGCCCTCGGTGGGAGCGGGGGGGAGATACGCAGTATTTT
many	TRBV7-2	TRBD1	12	TRBJ2-7	CASGRQGYEQYF	TGTGCCAGCGGACGACAGGGCTACGAGCAGTACTTC
many	TRBV28	.	12	TRBJ2-1	CASSIRDNEQFF	TGTGCCAGCAGTATACGGGACAATGAGCAGTTCTTC
.	TRBV7-9	.	13	TRBJ1-3	CASSLDGRNTIYF	TGTGCCAGCAGCTTGGACGGAAGAAACACCATATATTTT
many	TRBV4-2	TRBD2	18	TRBJ2-7	CASSQALPGLASFYEQYF	TGTGCCAGCAGCCAAGCTTTACCGGGACTAGCCTCGTTCTACGAGCAGTACTTC
.	TRBV6-5	TRBD1	14	TRBJ1-2	CASRQRDRGLGYTF	TGTGCCAGCAGGCAACGGGACAGGGGCCTGGGCTACACCTTC
.	TRBV6-2/TRBV6-3	.	16	TRBJ1-5	CASSSARGNSNQPQHF	TGTGCCAGCAGTTCCGCCAGGGGAAATAGCAATCAGCCCCAGCATTTT
many	TRBV30	.	15	TRBJ1-2	CAWSSGTRMGYGYTF	TGTGCCTGGAGTTCCGGGACCCGAATGGGTTATGGCTACACCTTC